This T cell receptor (beta chain) was sequenced during a study of T cell repertoires in cytomegalovirus infection (dated by TCRdb to about 2019). Study-wide context: Recently identified HLA-C-restricted CMV epitopes, whose presentation resists viral immunomodulation, were targeted by peptide stimulations together with well-studied HLA-B-restricted epitopes. Because public TCR beta signatures pointed to carriage of CMV infection together with the matching HLA type, the HLA type of each donor mattered for the analysis.

Sequencing relied on an Illumina HiSeq 1500. The raw public reads went through TCRdb reprocessing: fastp at Q25, MiXCR clone calling, in-frame beta chains kept. Duplicate CDR3 protein sequences are folded into a single record with the most common DNA and genes. In this sample the table shows roughly 100,000 distinct CDR3 sequences, less than 55% of which occur a single time. The ten largest clones capture about two thirds of the sample. Taken with the paper, the label for treatment or condition translates to: in vitro stimulation with specific CMV peptide epitopes to enrich CMV-specific T cells. Here V drops 1 base and J drops 0 bases, and the junction holds 7 bases not matched to any gene. The CDR3 runs 17 amino acids, cysteine and phenylalanine included. Of all the DNA, just the CDR3 is kept, 51 bases in frame from base 1. According to the germline V gene (reference sequence), CDR1 reads SEHNR and CDR2 reads FQNEAQ.

Turning to this clonotype: Its cognate antigen has yet to be identified. One base away there is no much larger clone; base qualities are not given.

Overall results and qualifications from the work: The ex vivo response was dominated by HLA-C-restricted CMV-specific TCR beta clonotypes, which also provided the single most frequent clonotype in two of eight donors. Carriers of CMV infection plus the relevant HLA type were discriminated by the cumulative frequency of public TCR beta family members in the study cohort and in an independent roughly 370-donor cohort.

Sequencing used CD8+ T cells from cultured PBMCs, obtained from culture after CMV antigen stimulation. This clonotype was sampled from a human donor in good health (CMV status not recorded). Some clones in this sample may be carry-over from other donors' samples. The V and J genes are TRBV7-9 and TRBJ2-3; 7 bases in the middle match TRBD2. The nucleotide sequence is given as TGTGCCAGCAGCTTAGAGCCTAGCGGATCTAGCACAGATACGCAGTATTTT. This sequence encodes CASSLEPSGSSTDTQYF.